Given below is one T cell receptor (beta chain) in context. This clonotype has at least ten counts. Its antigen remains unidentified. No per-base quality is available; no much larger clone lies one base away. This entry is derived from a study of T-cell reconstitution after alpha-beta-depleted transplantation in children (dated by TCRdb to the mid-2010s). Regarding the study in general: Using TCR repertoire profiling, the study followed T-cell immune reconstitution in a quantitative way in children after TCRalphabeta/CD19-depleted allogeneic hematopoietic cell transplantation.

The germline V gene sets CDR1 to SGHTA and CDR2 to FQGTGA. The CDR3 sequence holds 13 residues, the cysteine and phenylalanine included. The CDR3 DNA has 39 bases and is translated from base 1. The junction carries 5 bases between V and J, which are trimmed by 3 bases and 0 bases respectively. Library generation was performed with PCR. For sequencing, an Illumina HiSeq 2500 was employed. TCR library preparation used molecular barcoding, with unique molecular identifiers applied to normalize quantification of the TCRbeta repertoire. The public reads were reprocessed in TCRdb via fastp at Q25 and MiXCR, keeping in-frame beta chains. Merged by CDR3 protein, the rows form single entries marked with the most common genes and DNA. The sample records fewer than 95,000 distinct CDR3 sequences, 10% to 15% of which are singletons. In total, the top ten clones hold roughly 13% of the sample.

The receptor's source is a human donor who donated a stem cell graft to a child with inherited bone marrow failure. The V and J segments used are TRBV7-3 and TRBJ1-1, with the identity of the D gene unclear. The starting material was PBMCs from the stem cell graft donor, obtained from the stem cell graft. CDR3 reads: CASSFTVNTEAFF. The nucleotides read TGTGCCAGCAGCTTTACGGTGAACACTGAAGCTTTCTTT.